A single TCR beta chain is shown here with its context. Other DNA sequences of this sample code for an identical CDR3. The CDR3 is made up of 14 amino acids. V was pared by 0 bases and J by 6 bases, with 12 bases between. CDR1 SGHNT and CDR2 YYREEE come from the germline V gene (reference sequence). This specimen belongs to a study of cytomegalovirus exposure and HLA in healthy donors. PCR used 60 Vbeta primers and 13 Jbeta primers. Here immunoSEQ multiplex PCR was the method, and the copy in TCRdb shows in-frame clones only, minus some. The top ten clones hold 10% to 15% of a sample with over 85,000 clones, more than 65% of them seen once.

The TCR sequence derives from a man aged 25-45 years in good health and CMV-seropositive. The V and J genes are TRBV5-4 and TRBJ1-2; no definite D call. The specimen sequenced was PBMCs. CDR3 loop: CASSLAGGLNGYTF. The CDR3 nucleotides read TGTGCCAGCAGCTTGGCCGGAGGGCTTAATGGCTACACCTTC.